Shown below are 19 T cell receptor beta chains from a single sample sequenced in a study of blood T cell repertoires in COVID-19. The repertoire was sequenced with immunoSEQ multiplex PCR; TCRdb's copy has only in-frame clones and lacks some. This table has around 400,000 clones, roughly nine tenths appearing once. Source material: PBMCs or T cells enriched from blood (not recorded which). The source of these receptors is a woman aged 30 to 39 who had recovered from COVID-19.

V gene TRBV19 combines with J gene TRBJ1-4; a weak D match, TRBD1 (5 bases). V lost 4 bases, J lost 6 bases, and 12 bases lay in between. The CDR3 spans 14 residues. CDR1 and CDR2 from the germline V gene are LNHDA and SQIVND (reference sequence). The CDR3 sequence: CASSTGGLHEKLFF. CDR3 DNA: TGTGCCAGTAGTACGGGGGGGTTACATGAAAAACTGTTTTTT.

The CDR3 DNA is TGTGCCAGCAGCAAAAAAATCGGACACCCGAACACTGAAGCTTTCTTT. Translating gives CASSKKIGHPNTEAFF. J is TRBJ1-1 and V is TRBV11-1, with D possibly being TRBD1 (5 bases). Trimming took off 5 bases at V and 1 base at J, with 17 bases between the two ends. The V gene's germline CDR1 is SGHAT and CDR2 FQDESV (reference sequence). The CDR3 loop spans 16 amino acids.

This rearrangement joins TRBV5-6 to TRBJ2-1, with a possible D match to TRBD2 (5 bases). The CDR3 sequence is 15 residues long. Germline V gene lookup returns CDR1 SGHDT and CDR2 YYEEEE. The V gene lost 2 bases and the J gene lost 0 bases, with 9 bases spanning the gap. The CDR3 loop reads CASSFRSGSYNEQFF. CDR3 coding DNA: TGTGCCAGCAGCTTCAGGAGCGGCTCCTACAATGAGCAGTTCTTC.

This rearrangement joins TRBV7-2 to TRBJ1-5, with TRBD1 identical over 7 bases. This CDR3 contains 18 residues. Germline lookup yields CDR1 SGHTA and CDR2 FQGNSA. Losses at the gene ends were 2 bases for V and 4 bases for J; bases not matched to a gene: 14. The CDR3 loop is CASSLRGQGGLRNQPQHF. CDR3 bases: TGTGCCAGCAGCTTAAGGGGGCAAGGAGGCTTGAGGAATCAGCCCCAGCATTTT.

CDR3 amino acids: CASSRSDRVGAGANVLTF. As DNA, the CDR3 is TGTGCCAGCAGCCGATCAGACAGGGTTGGGGCTGGGGCCAACGTCCTGACTTTC. The chain uses TRBV14 and TRBJ2-6; 7 bases are shared with TRBD1. The CDR3 is made up of 18 amino acids. The germline V gene encodes CDR1 SGHDN and CDR2 FVKESK. J was trimmed by 2 bases and V by 4 bases; bases with no gene match: 11.

The V and J genes are TRBV28 and TRBJ2-7, with D perhaps matching TRBD2 (5 bases). The germline V and J ends were trimmed by 3 bases and 0 bases, with 15 bases remaining between them. CDR3 length equals 16 residues. CDR1 MDHEN and CDR2 SYDVKM come from the germline V gene. CDR3 in amino acids: CASSFSFETTSYEQYF. The CDR3 DNA is TGTGCCAGCAGTTTTAGTTTTGAGACTACCTCCTACGAGCAGTACTTC.

This clone appeared a single time. The CDR3, as DNA: TGTGCCAGCAGTTTATCCCCTAGGAGAACCTACGAGCAGTACTTC. It encodes CASSLSPRRTYEQYF. The chain links TRBV27 to TRBJ2-7; D call uncertain. CDR3 size: 15 residues. CDR1 MNHEY and CDR2 SMNVEV come from the germline V gene (reference sequence). V shed 0 bases and J shed 2 bases, with 11 bases lying between them.

This chain connects TRBV27 to TRBJ1-6; 9 bases line up with TRBD1. CDR1 MNHEY and CDR2 SMNVEV come from the germline V gene (reference sequence). V was pared by 0 bases and J by 1 base, with 10 bases of the junction left unmatched. The CDR3 is 20 amino acids. As DNA, the CDR3 is TGTGCCAGCAGTTTATCAAACAGGGGGCGGACGAGGTCCTATAATTCACCCCTCCACTTT. Its protein is CASSLSNRGRTRSYNSPLHF.

The chain uses TRBV3-1 (or the pseudogene TRBV3-2) and TRBJ2-7; 8 positions match TRBD2. Germline trimming cut 1 base from V and 0 bases from J; bases unmatched to any gene: 5. From germline, CDR1 is LGHDT and CDR2 YNNKEL (reference sequence). The CDR3 covers 16 residues. In DNA form, the CDR3 reads TGTGCCAGCAGCCAAGTCCGCGGGGGGCTCTCCTACGAGCAGTACTTC. Translation: CASSQVRGGLSYEQYF.

V is TRBV10-3 and J is TRBJ1-2; D perhaps matches TRBD1 (5 bases). Trimming stripped 9 bases from V and 8 bases from J, with 19 bases between. The length of the CDR3 is 13 residues. The germline gives CDR1 ENHRY, CDR2 SYGVKD. CDR3 region: CAIENRGGDGYTF. DNA for the CDR3: TGTGCCATAGAAAACCGGGGAGGGGACGGCTACACCTTC.

The chain couples TRBV29-1 to TRBJ2-3; D is uncertain. Between the trimmed V and J ends, which lost 0 bases and 0 bases, there was a span of 10 bases. Germline CDR1 and CDR2: SQVTM and ANQGSEA. The CDR3 totals 15 residues. This CDR3 reads CSVEDGFTSTDTQYF. The DNA of the CDR3 is TGCAGCGTTGAAGACGGGTTTACTAGCACAGATACGCAGTATTTT.

Concerning this clone itself: This CDR3 is also generated by other DNA sequences in the sample. The chain has TRBV9 and TRBJ2-3; 11 bases align to TRBD2. There are 15 residues in the CDR3. Trimming removed 0 bases from V and 6 bases from J; junction bases left unmatched: 3. Germline values: CDR1 SGDLS, CDR2 YYNGEE. CDR3 bases: TGTGCCAGCAGCGTAGATAGCGGGGGGGCTGATACGCAGTATTTT. This encodes CASSVDSGGADTQYF.

The chain combines TRBV19 with TRBJ2-1; TRBD2 matches at 13 bases. Germline values: CDR1 LNHDA, CDR2 SQIVND (reference sequence). V lost 7 bases to trimming and J lost 10 bases; unmatched junction nucleotides: 4. The CDR3 totals 13 residues. The CDR3 loop is CASNGLAGDEQFF. CDR3 nucleotide sequence: TGTGCCAGTAACGGACTAGCGGGAGACGAGCAGTTCTTC.

This clone was recorded only once. The chain has TRBV2 and TRBJ1-2, with D possibly matching TRBD1 (5 bases). Germline CDR1 is SNHLY and CDR2 is FYNNEI. CDR3 length: 17 amino acids. Trimming removed 2 bases from V and 4 bases from J, with 20 bases in between. This CDR3 is CASSESRGTIGSYGYTF. CDR3 DNA sequence: TGTGCCAGCAGTGAAAGCCGGGGGACGATCGGTAGCTATGGCTACACCTTC.

The V gene is TRBV5-1, the J gene TRBJ2-3; TRBD2 agrees at 11 bases. The V and J ends lost 2 bases and 4 bases, in that order; junction bases with no gene match: 6. The CDR3 totals 16 residues. Germline values: CDR1 SGHRS, CDR2 YFSETQ. Here the CDR3 reads CASSLSLAGVSDTQYF. The CDR3 region has the DNA TGCGCCAGCAGCTTATCACTAGCGGGAGTATCAGATACGCAGTATTTT.

J is TRBJ2-7 and V is TRBV18; 8 nucleotides match TRBD1. Trimming at V came to 0 bases and at J to 4 bases, leaving 5 bases not matched to a gene. The CDR3 extends over 15 amino acids. Per germline, CDR1 KGHSH and CDR2 LQKENI. CDR3 protein: CASSPPRQGSYEQYF. For the CDR3, the DNA is TGTGCCAGCTCACCACCGAGACAGGGGAGTTACGAGCAGTACTTC. Filled out from reference TRBV18 and TRBJ2-7, the complete variable domain reads NAGVMQNPRHLVRRRGQEARLRCSPMKGHSHVYWYRQLPEEGLKFMVYLQKENIIDESGMPKERFSAEFPKEGPSILRIQQVVRGDSAAYFCASSPPRQGSYEQYFGPGTRLTVT.

The chain is built from TRBV6-5 and TRBJ2-3; 9 bases match TRBD2. The CDR3 length is 15 residues. Germline V CDR1 and CDR2: MNHEY, SVGAGI. Trimming at V came to 6 bases and at J to 2 bases, leaving 6 bases not matched to a gene. For the CDR3, the DNA is TGTGCCAGCAGCCCCAGACTAGCGGCCACAGATACGCAGTATTTT. Its translation: CASSPRLAATDTQYF.

The chain couples TRBV4-3 to TRBJ2-2, with 11 bases aligning to TRBD2. V shed 0 bases, J shed 6 bases, and the junction held 9 bases outside the gene matches. Germline CDR1 is LGHNA and CDR2 is YSLEER. CDR3 length equals 18 residues. The CDR3 region has the DNA TGCGCCAGCAGCCAAGATCAAACTAGCGGGGGCTTAGCCGGGGAGCTGTTTTTT. Residues: CASSQDQTSGGLAGELFF.

The genes are TRBV6-2 or TRBV6-3 and TRBJ1-2, with 8 bases identical to TRBD1. The CDR3 length is 13 residues. Germline trimming cut 0 bases from V and 10 bases from J; bases unmatched to any gene: 4. Germline CDR1 reads MNHEY; CDR2 reads SVGEGT. The CDR3 coding sequence is TGTGCCAGCAGTTACTCGGACAGGGTCGCCTACACCTTC. Protein product: CASSYSDRVAYTF.